Shown below are 7 T cell receptor beta chains from a single sample sequenced in a study of blood T cell repertoires in COVID-19. The table came from immunoSEQ multiplex PCR; TCRdb's copy has only in-frame clones and leaves some out. This table has approximately 64,000 clones, 88% appearing once. Sequenced: PBMCs or T cells enriched from blood (not recorded which). These receptors all stem from a woman in her forties who had recovered from COVID-19.

V is TRBV6-2 or TRBV6-3 and J is TRBJ1-5; 9 bases are a match to TRBD1. CDR1 is MNHEY and CDR2 is SVGEGT in the germline V gene. The CDR3 has 15 residues. With 5 bases clipped from V and 4 bases from J, the junction kept 6 bases outside the gene matches. CDR3 nucleotide sequence: TGTGCCAGCAGTGGGACAGGGCCGAGAAATCAGCCCCAGCATTTT. Translated, it gives CASSGTGPRNQPQHF.

The gene calls are TRBV3-1 (or the pseudogene TRBV3-2) and TRBJ2-7; D uncertain. With 2 bases removed from V and 5 bases from J, the gap between germline ends came to 10 bases. Germline values: CDR1 LGHDT, CDR2 YNNKEL (reference sequence). This CDR3 is 13 amino acids long. Here the CDR3 DNA reads TGTGCCAGCAGCCAAAGTGCGGTCAACGAGCAGTACTTC. Amino acid sequence: CASSQSAVNEQYF.

The V call is TRBV12-3 or TRBV12-4, the J call TRBJ1-6; D gene unclear. This CDR3 is built from 13 residues. Trimming took 1 base from V and 8 from J, leaving 6 bases between them. The CDR3 DNA is TGTGCCAGCAGTTTAGGTAGTGATTCACCCCTCCACTTT. The encoded protein is CASSLGSDSPLHF.

V is TRBV7-9 and J is TRBJ2-7; D is possibly TRBD2 (5 bases). This CDR3 is built from 12 residues. V lost 5 bases, J lost 3 bases, and 8 bases lay in between. Germline-derived CDR1 and CDR2 are SEHNR and FQNEAQ (reference sequence). CDR3 protein: CASSMGSYEQYF. The DNA of the CDR3 is TGTGCCAGCAGCATGGGGAGCTACGAGCAGTACTTC.

This chain links TRBV7-2 with TRBJ2-3; 9 nucleotides line up with TRBD2. From germline, CDR1 is SGHTA and CDR2 FQGNSA. This CDR3 contains 16 residues. V was pared by 5 bases and J by 1 base, with 7 bases of the junction left unmatched. Here the CDR3 DNA reads TGTGCCAGCAGCCGTTTGCGGGGGGGACGCACAGATACGCAGTATTTT. This translates into CASSRLRGGRTDTQYF.

J is TRBJ1-4 and V is TRBV3-1 (or the pseudogene TRBV3-2), with a weak D call TRBD1 (5 bases). Trimming pared 1 base from V and 4 bases from J, leaving 10 bases between. The CDR3 runs to 15 residues. Germline V gives CDR1 LGHDT, CDR2 YNNKEL (reference sequence). The CDR3 DNA reads as TGTGCCAGCAGCCAAGTTGGGACTCTTAATGAAAAACTGTTTTTT. Protein: CASSQVGTLNEKLFF.

The chain links TRBV19 to TRBJ2-5; TRBD1 might be the D (6 bases). The germline gives CDR1 LNHDA, CDR2 SQIVND (reference sequence). V lost 4 bases to trimming and J lost 4 bases, with 10 bases between them. The CDR3 is 13 amino acids. CDR3 DNA: TGTGCCAGTAGTAATACAGGGATAGAGACCCAGTACTTC. Residues: CASSNTGIETQYF.